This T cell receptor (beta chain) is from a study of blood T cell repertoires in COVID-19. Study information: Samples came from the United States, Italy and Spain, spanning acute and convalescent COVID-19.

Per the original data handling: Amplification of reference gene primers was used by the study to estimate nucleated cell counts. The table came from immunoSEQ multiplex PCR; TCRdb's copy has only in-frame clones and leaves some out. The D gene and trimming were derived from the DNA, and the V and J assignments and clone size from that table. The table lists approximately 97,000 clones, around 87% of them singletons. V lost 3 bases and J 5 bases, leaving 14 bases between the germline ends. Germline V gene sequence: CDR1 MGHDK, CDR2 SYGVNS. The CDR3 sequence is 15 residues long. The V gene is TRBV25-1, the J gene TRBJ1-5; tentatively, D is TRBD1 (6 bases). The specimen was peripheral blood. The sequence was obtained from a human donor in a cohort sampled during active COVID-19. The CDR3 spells CASSEAGAAYQPQHF. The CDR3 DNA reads TGTGCCAGCAGTGAGGCAGGGGCGGCTTATCAGCCCCAGCATTTT.